The rows below give T cell receptor beta chains drawn from one sample of a study of control samples from healthy donors and cancer patients. Measured with immunoSEQ multiplex PCR; TCRdb has only the in-frame clones, and not every one. The profile shows roughly 76,000 clones, over 90% of them singletons. The material sequenced was blood. All receptors derive from a woman aged 18-29 years in good health. CDR3s include the opening cysteine and the closing phenylalanine or tryptophan. D genes are given only for firm matches.

j_call d_call v_call cdr3_nt cdr3_aa
TRBJ2-1 TRBD2 TRBV27 TGTGCCAGCAGTCCCGCCGTGCGGGAGGGCCTGGGTAATGAGCAGTTCTTC CASSPAVREGLGNEQFF
TRBJ1-1 . TRBV7-9 TGTGCCAGCAGCTTGACGGTAGAAGCTTTCTTT CASSLTVEAFF
TRBJ2-2 TRBD1 TRBV6-5 TGTGCCAGCAGTTACTCAGGGGGCAACACCGGGGAGCTGTTTTTT CASSYSGGNTGELFF
TRBJ2-3 TRBD1 TRBV5-1 TGCGCCAGCAGGGGTGGGGGACAGGTGACAGATACGCAGTATTTT CASRGGGQVTDTQYF
TRBJ2-3 . TRBV6-1 TGTGCCAGCAGTGAAGGTGCTACTAGCACAGATACGCAGTATTTT CASSEGATSTDTQYF
TRBJ2-2 TRBD2 TRBV7-6 TGTGCCAGCAGCCTCTGGGTAGCGGGGGGGCAGAACACCGGGGAGCTGTTTTTT CASSLWVAGGQNTGELFF
TRBJ1-1 . TRBV7-7 TGTGCTAGCAGTTTCGACTCCAGCACTGAAGCTTTCTTT CASSFDSSTEAFF
TRBJ2-2 TRBD1 TRBV19 TGTGCCAGTAGTATGTTGGGTCGTGGGACAGGGAACACCGGGGAGCTGTTTTTT CASSMLGRGTGNTGELFF
TRBJ2-1 TRBD1 TRBV9 TGTGCCAGCAGCGCCCTAGGACAGGGGATAAATGAGCAGTTCTTC CASSALGQGINEQFF
TRBJ1-2 TRBD1 TRBV19 TGTGCCAGTAGAACGGGACAGGGGACTATTCATGGCTACACCTTC CASRTGQGTIHGYTF
TRBJ1-2 . TRBV9 TGTGCCAGCAGCGCTTCTGACAGAACTAACTATGGCTACACCTTC CASSASDRTNYGYTF
TRBJ1-1 . TRBV20-1 TGCAGTGCTAGTCCGGGGAACACTGAAGCTTTCTTT CSASPGNTEAFF
TRBJ2-1 TRBD1 TRBV5-1 TGCGCCAGCAGCCTGAGGACAGGGGCTTACAATGAGCAGTTCTTC CASSLRTGAYNEQFF
TRBJ2-2 . TRBV19 TGTGCCAGTAGTATCGGGGATTACACCGGGGAGCTGTTTTTT CASSIGDYTGELFF
TRBJ2-5 . TRBV4-1 TGCGCCAGCAGCCAAGGTTTCAGCCAAGAGACCCAGTACTTC CASSQGFSQETQYF
TRBJ2-7 . TRBV7-9 TGTGCCAGCAGCTTTTCGGGCGGGGTGGGAGTCTACGAGCAGTACTTC CASSFSGGVGVYEQYF